This T cell receptor beta chain was sequenced in a study of T cell repertoires in cytomegalovirus infection. Overall study: Both recently identified HLA-C-restricted and well-studied HLA-B-restricted CMV epitopes were used in the study. CMV infection and matching HLA type were both indicated by public TCR beta signatures.

MiXCR, applied by TCRdb to the reads, yields one record per CDR3 protein. In the table there are roughly 990,000 distinct CDR3 sequences, 30% to 40% of which are singletons. This CDR3 spans 13 amino acids. CDR1 MNHEY and CDR2 SMNVEV come from the germline V gene (reference sequence). The germline V and J ends were trimmed by 8 bases and 2 bases, with 10 bases remaining between them. A word on this clonotype: The antigen remains unidentified.

Findings of the study overall: The cumulative frequency of public TCR beta families identified carriers of CMV plus the relevant HLA. The ex vivo response was dominated by HLA-C-restricted CMV-specific TCR beta clonotypes.

The clonotype comes from a human donor in good health (CMV status not recorded). Some clones in this sample may be carry-over from other donors' samples. The chain is built from TRBV27 and TRBJ2-1; the D is unclear. The sequences come from cultured CD8+ T cells from PBMCs, collected from culture after CMV antigen stimulation. The CDR3 sequence is CASCEFPYNEQFF. The CDR3, as DNA: TGTGCCAGCTGTGAATTCCCCTACAATGAGCAGTTCTTC.